A selection of T cell receptor beta chains follows, all from one sample in a study of regulatory T cells in long-lasting Graves disease. Via MiXCR, TCRdb re-called the multiplex PCR reads, giving one row per CDR3 protein. The sample holds 430,000 or so distinct CDR3 sequences, under 25% seen once. This specimen was peripheral blood mononuclear cells (PBMCs), taken when the disease was refractory, from a patient treated with antithyroid drugs. The receptor set was obtained from a female donor with Graves disease. The CDR3 runs from the conserved cysteine through the conserved F or W. A D gene is named only where the DNA matches it firmly. Rows give clone size only sometimes, using once, few, many, or a class for an expanded clone.

d_call clone_size j_call v_call cdr3_nt cdr3_aa
TRBD2 many TRBJ2-7 TRBV28 TGTGCCAGCAGCTTCGGCGGGGGAAGCGAGCAGTACTTC CASSFGGGSEQYF
TRBD2 few TRBJ2-7 TRBV6-1 TGTGCCAGCAGTCACAGACTAGCGGGAGCGGGTGAGCAGTACTTC CASSHRLAGAGEQYF
TRBD1 many TRBJ2-7 TRBV2 TGTGCCAGCACCAAGGACAGGGGGTCCTACGAGCAGTACTTC CASTKDRGSYEQYF
. . TRBJ1-5 TRBV20-1 TGCAGTGCTCGAGGGCGAGATCAGCCCCAGCATTTT CSARGRDQPQHF
TRBD2 many TRBJ2-7 TRBV5-1 TGTGCCAGCAGTGACGGGACTAGCGCCTACGAGCAGTACTTC CASSDGTSAYEQYF
TRBD2 . TRBJ2-2 TRBV20-1 TGCAGTGCTAGCGGGCTAGCGGGAGGGCGCACCGGGGAGCTGTTTTTT CSASGLAGGRTGELFF
. few TRBJ1-5 TRBV20-1 TGCAGTGCTCCCCCATTAACAGGGAGCGATCAGCCCCAGCATTTT CSAPPLTGSDQPQHF
TRBD2 few TRBJ2-2 TRBV4-2 TGTGCCAGCAGCCTCGCCGGGAGGTGGGAGCTGTTTTTT CASSLAGRWELFF
. few TRBJ1-5 TRBV3-1 TGTGCCAGCAGCCAAAAGGACAGCCCGTGGCAGCATTTT CASSQKDSPWQHF
. . TRBJ2-7 TRBV9 TGTGCCAGCAGCCCCACGGGCCGCAGCTCCTACGAGCAGTACTTC CASSPTGRSSYEQYF
. . TRBJ1-5 TRBV19 TGTGCCAGTAGTATAAAGGGAAGAAGGCAGAGTAGCAATCAGTCCCAGCATTTT CASSIKGRRQSSNQSQHF
TRBD2 many TRBJ2-7 TRBV28 TGTGCCAGCAGCGCCGCGGTAGCGGGATCCCCTTACGAGCAGTACTTC CASSAAVAGSPYEQYF
. many TRBJ2-5 TRBV28 TGTGCCAGCACGGGTGGCTTCCAAGAGACCCAGTACTTC CASTGGFQETQYF
. many TRBJ2-2 TRBV11-2 TGTGCCAGCAGCTTAATGGTCGGGGAGCTGTTTTTT CASSLMVGELFF
. few TRBJ2-7 TRBV19 TGTGCCAGTAGTATAGGAGGTGGGGGTCTCTACGAGCAGTACTTC CASSIGGGGLYEQYF
TRBD2 . TRBJ2-3 TRBV11-2 TGTGCCAGCAGCCCTGGGGGAGGGACTGGCACAGATACGCAGTATTTT CASSPGGGTGTDTQYF
TRBD1 . TRBJ2-7 TRBV7-9 TGTGCCAGCAGCTCCATAGAAGGGGGCTCGACCTACGAGCAGTACTTC CASSSIEGGSTYEQYF
. . TRBJ1-1 TRBV20-1 TGCAGTGCCAACAGAGGGTACACTGAAGCTTTCTTT CSANRGYTEAFF
. many TRBJ1-1 TRBV3-1 TGTGCCAGCAGCCAAGGAGACCAGGGAGGTACTGAAGCTTTCTTT CASSQGDQGGTEAFF
TRBD2 many TRBJ2-7 TRBV6-1 TGTGCCAGCAGTGAAGTAAGCGGGAGGAGTCGGAGGAACGAGCAGTACTTC CASSEVSGRSRRNEQYF